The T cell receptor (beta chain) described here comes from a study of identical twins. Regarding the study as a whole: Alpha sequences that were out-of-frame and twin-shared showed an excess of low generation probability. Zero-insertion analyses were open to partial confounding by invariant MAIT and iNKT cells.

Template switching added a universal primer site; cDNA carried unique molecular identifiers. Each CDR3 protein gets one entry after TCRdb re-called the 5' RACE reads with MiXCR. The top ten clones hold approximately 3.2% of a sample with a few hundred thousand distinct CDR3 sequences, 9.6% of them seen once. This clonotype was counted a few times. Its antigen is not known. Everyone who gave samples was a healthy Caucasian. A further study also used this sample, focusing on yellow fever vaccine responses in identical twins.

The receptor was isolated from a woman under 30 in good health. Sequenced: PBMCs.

CDR3 coding DNA: TGTGCCAGCGGCCCGGGACTTAGAGACAATGAGCAGTTCTTC. It codes for CASGPGLRDNEQFF. The rearrangement uses TRBV12-3 or TRBV12-4 and TRBJ2-1; maybe TRBD2 (6 bases). The V and J ends lost 8 bases and 5 bases respectively, with 16 bases between them. CDR3 length equals 14 residues.